This T cell receptor (beta chain) was obtained from a study of T cell responses to AZD1222 COVID-19 vaccine. The length of the CDR3 is 13 residues. V lost 3 bases to trimming and J lost 5 bases; unmatched junction nucleotides: 2. CDR1 is SGHTA and CDR2 is FQGNSA in the germline V gene. Assay used: immunoSEQ multiplex PCR; TCRdb lists only in-frame clones, some missing. In the table there are more than 150,000 clones, 90% to 95% of which are singletons. This receptor was taken from an adult who received the AZD1222 COVID-19 vaccine. The chain uses TRBV7-2 and TRBJ2-3; TRBD2 matches 7 bases. Sequenced here: peripheral blood, sampled 28 days after the second AZD1222 dose. The chain's CDR3 is CASSFGGGDTQYF. In DNA, the CDR3 is TGTGCCAGCAGCTTTGGGGGGGGAGATACGCAGTATTTT.